The 22 T cell receptor beta chains listed next were all sequenced from one sample in a study of cytomegalovirus exposure and HLA in healthy donors. PCR involved 60 Vbeta and 13 Jbeta primers. Measured with immunoSEQ multiplex PCR; TCRdb has only the in-frame clones, and not every one. The table has some 270,000 clones, about nine tenths seen once; the top ten hold 1.7%. What was sequenced was PBMCs. These receptors all stem from a girl aged 2 to 9 in good health and CMV-seronegative.

V gene TRBV6-1 combines with J gene TRBJ1-1; TRBD1 is a possible D gene (6 bases). Trimming stripped 2 bases from V and 4 bases from J, with 11 bases between. The CDR3 consists of 14 residues. Looked up from germline, CDR1 is MNHNS and CDR2 is SASEGT. CDR3 amino acids: CASSELGRGTEAFF. In nucleotides, the CDR3 is TGTGCCAGCAGTGAATTAGGCAGGGGCACTGAAGCTTTCTTT.

The gene calls are TRBV13 and TRBJ1-1; no clear D gene. Between the trimmed V and J ends, which lost 0 bases and 0 bases, there was a span of 11 bases. Per the germline V gene, CDR1 is PRHDT and CDR2 is FYEKMQ (reference sequence). The CDR3 extends over 16 amino acids. The CDR3 nucleotides are TGTGCCAGCAGCTTAGGCCGGGGTTGGGTGAACACTGAAGCTTTCTTT. Translating it yields CASSLGRGWVNTEAFF.

This chain connects TRBV6-1 to TRBJ1-2; D unresolved. V was trimmed by 6 bases and J by 4 bases, leaving 6 bases between them. This CDR3 contains 11 residues. Germline CDR1 is MNHNS and CDR2 is SASEGT. Here the CDR3 reads CASSPLYGYTF. For the CDR3, the DNA is TGTGCCAGCAGCCCCCTCTATGGCTACACCTTC.

The gene calls are TRBV13 and TRBJ2-7; a possible D gene is TRBD1 (5 bases). V gave up 0 bases and J gave up 0 bases, with 9 bases separating them. There are 15 residues in the CDR3. The germline V gene has CDR1 PRHDT and CDR2 FYEKMQ (reference sequence). This chain's CDR3 is CASSLGQASSYEQYF. The CDR3 nucleotides are TGTGCCAGCAGCTTAGGACAGGCTTCCTCCTACGAGCAGTACTTC. Filled out from reference TRBV13 and TRBJ2-7, the complete variable domain reads AAGVIQSPRHLIKEKRETATLKCYPIPRHDTVYWYQQGPGQDPQFLISFYEKMQSDKGSIPDRFSAQQFSDYHSELNMSSLELGDSALYFCASSLGQASSYEQYFGPGTRLTVT.

The chain couples TRBV15 to TRBJ1-4; a weak D match, TRBD1 (6 bases). CDR1 is LNHNV and CDR2 is YYDKDF in the germline V gene (reference sequence). Between the trimmed V and J ends, which lost 3 bases and 4 bases, there was a span of 12 bases. The CDR3 contains 15 residues. The CDR3 is CATSREQGSNEKLFF. In DNA form, the CDR3 reads TGTGCCACCAGCAGGGAACAGGGAAGTAATGAAAAACTGTTTTTT.

The V gene is TRBV5-6, the J gene TRBJ2-3, with D tentatively TRBD2 (5 bases). V was clipped by 4 bases and J by 7 bases, with 13 bases between them. Per the germline V gene, CDR1 is SGHDT and CDR2 is YYEEEE. There are 13 residues in the CDR3. The CDR3 coding sequence is TGTGCCAGCAGCGCGGGCAACGGGTATACGCAGTATTTT. Its protein is CASSAGNGYTQYF. The full variable domain, with the rest looked up from reference TRBV5-6 and TRBJ2-3, is DAGVTQSPTHLIKTRGQQVTLRCSPKSGHDTVSWYQQALGQGPQFIFQYYEEEERQRGNFPDRFSGHQFPNYSSELNVNALLLGDSALYLCASSAGNGYTQYFGPGTRLTVL.

This chain links TRBV30 with TRBJ2-7; D gene unclear. Germline V gene data show CDR1 as GTSNPN and CDR2 as SVGIG (reference sequence). The CDR3 runs to 13 residues. V shed 0 bases and J shed 7 bases, with 13 bases lying between them. The CDR3 loop is CAWSVGASWEQYF. In nucleotides, the CDR3 is TGTGCCTGGAGTGTAGGAGCAAGTTGGGAGCAGTACTTC.

The V gene is TRBV6-5, the J gene TRBJ2-7; 7 positions agree with TRBD1. Germline values: CDR1 MNHEY, CDR2 SVGAGI. V shed 4 bases and J 1 base; nucleotides not matched to a gene: 7. CDR3 length equals 15 residues. Here the CDR3 reads CASSFDGTASYEQYF. The CDR3 DNA sequence: TGTGCCAGCAGTTTCGACGGGACAGCATCCTACGAGCAGTACTTC.

The chain links TRBV2 to TRBJ1-6; 7 bases are shared with TRBD1. V gave up 9 bases and J gave up 0 bases; unmatched junction bases: 2. The CDR3 covers 14 residues. Germline V gene lookup returns CDR1 SNHLY and CDR2 FYNNEI. The CDR3 DNA reads TGTGCCAGAGCAGGGGGCTCCTATAATTCACCCCTCCACTTT. This sequence encodes CARAGGSYNSPLHF.

V and J are TRBV28 and TRBJ1-3; D not certain. With 3 bases removed from V and 4 bases from J, the gap between germline ends came to 10 bases. This CDR3 has 14 amino acids. The germline gives CDR1 MDHEN, CDR2 SYDVKM. CDR3 coding DNA: TGTGCCAGCAGTTTTCGTGGGCTCGGAAACACCATATATTTT. Translation: CASSFRGLGNTIYF.

This clone was recorded a few times. The V call is TRBV10-2, the J call TRBJ2-7, with TRBD2 matching over 11 bases. This CDR3 spans 13 amino acids. With V trimmed by 9 bases and J by 4 bases, 5 bases remained unmatched. The germline gives CDR1 WSHSY, CDR2 SAAADI. Written as DNA, the CDR3 is TGCGCCAGTGCGACTAGCGGGGTTTACGAGCAGTACTTC. Its translation: CASATSGVYEQYF.

The chain recombines TRBV2 with TRBJ1-2; D possibly corresponds to TRBD1 (5 bases). Germline CDR1 SNHLY, CDR2 FYNNEI. V lost 6 bases and J 2 bases, leaving 13 bases between the germline ends. CDR3 length: 14 amino acids. The DNA for the CDR3 is TGTGCCAGCAGGGAAAGACAGACGAACTATGGCTACACCTTC. This translates into CASRERQTNYGYTF.

In DNA form, the CDR3 reads TGTGCCAGTAGTACTCGGACAGTAACTCAGAACACTGAAGCTTTCTTT. As protein: CASSTRTVTQNTEAFF. V gene TRBV19 combines with J gene TRBJ1-1, with a possible D match to TRBD1 (6 bases). The V and J ends lost 4 bases and 1 base respectively, with 16 bases between them. Germline CDR1 reads LNHDA; CDR2 reads SQIVND (reference sequence). The length of the CDR3 is 16 residues.

This clone has only a few counts. The sample carries other DNA sequences with the same CDR3. This chain links TRBV15 with TRBJ2-3; D is possibly TRBD1 (6 bases). Looked up from germline, CDR1 is LNHNV and CDR2 is YYDKDF (reference sequence). V lost 3 bases and J 0 bases, leaving 22 bases between the germline ends. CDR3 size: 19 residues. CDR3 loop: CATSSGSLGAVASTDTQYF. The CDR3 DNA follows: TGTGCCACCAGCAGCGGTTCCCTGGGGGCGGTAGCTAGCACAGATACGCAGTATTTT.

The V and J genes are TRBV18 and TRBJ2-5, with D uncertain. CDR1 is KGHSH, CDR2 LQKENI, per germline. The CDR3 extends over 14 amino acids. V was cut by 3 bases and J by 5 bases, with 13 bases left in between. The CDR3 DNA sequence: TGTGCCAGCTCACCGGCGGCCCGGCGGGAGACCCAGTACTTC. It encodes CASSPAARRETQYF.

V and J are TRBV10-3 and TRBJ1-1, with 9 bases lining up with TRBD1. Trimming cost V 6 bases and J 4 bases; bases outside gene matches: 9. The V gene's germline CDR1 is ENHRY and CDR2 SYGVKD. CDR3 length: 15 amino acids. In nucleotides, the CDR3 is TGTGCCATCAGCCTAGGATCGACAGGGGGCACTGAAGCTTTCTTT. Translated: CAISLGSTGGTEAFF.

The V gene is TRBV9, the J gene TRBJ1-2; 7 nucleotides agree with TRBD1. V shed 7 bases, J shed 7 bases, and the junction held 10 bases outside the gene matches. The CDR3 is 13 residues long. CDR1 is SGDLS, CDR2 YYNGEE, per germline. The chain's CDR3 is CASRGRGLGGYTF. The CDR3 nucleotides read TGTGCCAGCCGGGGAAGGGGGCTTGGTGGCTACACCTTC.

In DNA form, the CDR3 reads TGTGCCAGCAGGGCCGGGACTGAAGCTTTCTTT. Translated, it gives CASRAGTEAFF. V is TRBV5-6 and J is TRBJ1-1; D remains ambiguous. V was shortened by 5 bases and J by 5 bases, with 7 bases between the two germline ends. Per germline, CDR1 SGHDT and CDR2 YYEEEE. The CDR3 has 11 residues.

The chain is built from TRBV11-2 and TRBJ1-3, with unresolved D. Germline-derived CDR1 and CDR2 are SGHAT and FQNNGV. The CDR3 has 13 residues. V was cut by 2 bases and J by 4 bases, with 6 bases left in between. The CDR3 is CASSLFPGNTIYF. In DNA form, the CDR3 reads TGTGCCAGCAGCTTATTCCCAGGAAACACCATATATTTT.

The V and J genes are TRBV10-1 and TRBJ2-1, with 9 bases matching TRBD2. Trimming took 3 bases from V and 9 from J; bases not matched to a gene: 6. Per germline, CDR1 WNHNN and CDR2 SYGVQD (reference sequence). CDR3 length: 14 amino acids. CDR3 loop: CASSDLAGIGEQFF. The CDR3 DNA is TGCGCCAGCAGTGACCTAGCGGGAATCGGTGAGCAGTTCTTC.

This clone was seen a handful of times. This chain links TRBV20-1 with TRBJ2-5; TRBD2 is a possible D gene (6 bases). Deletions cut 5 bases from V and 5 bases from J, with 9 bases between. The CDR3 is 11 amino acids. CDR1 DFQATT and CDR2 SNEGSKA come from the germline V gene (reference sequence). The CDR3 DNA follows: TGCAGTGCTGGGGGACTTGAGACCCAGTACTTC. The encoded protein is CSAGGLETQYF.

This clone was seen just once. The V and J genes are TRBV30 and TRBJ1-1; no definite D call. Trimming removed 3 bases from V and 5 bases from J, with 13 bases in between. The CDR3 loop spans 13 amino acids. Germline values: CDR1 GTSNPN, CDR2 SVGIG (reference sequence). CDR3 sequence: CAWSLHGGTEAFF. CDR3 sequence (DNA): TGTGCCTGGAGCCTCCACGGAGGAACTGAAGCTTTCTTT.